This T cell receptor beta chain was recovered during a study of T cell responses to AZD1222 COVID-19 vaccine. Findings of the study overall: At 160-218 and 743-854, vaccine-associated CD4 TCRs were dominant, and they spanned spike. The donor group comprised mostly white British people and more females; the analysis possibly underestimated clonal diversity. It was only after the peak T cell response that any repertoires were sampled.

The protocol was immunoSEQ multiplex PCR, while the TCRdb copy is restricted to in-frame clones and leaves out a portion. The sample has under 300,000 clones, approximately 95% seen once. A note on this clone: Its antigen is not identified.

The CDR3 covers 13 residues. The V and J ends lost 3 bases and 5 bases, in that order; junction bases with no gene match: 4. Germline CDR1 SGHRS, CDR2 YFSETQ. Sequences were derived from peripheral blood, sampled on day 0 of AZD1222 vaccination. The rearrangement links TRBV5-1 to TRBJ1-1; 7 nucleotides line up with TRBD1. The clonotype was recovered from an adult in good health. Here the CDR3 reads CASSSRGATEAFF. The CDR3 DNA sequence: TGCGCCAGCAGCTCCAGGGGGGCGACTGAAGCTTTCTTT.